The 10 T cell receptor beta chains given below trace back to one sample, sequenced in a study of CD8 T cells in Susac syndrome. The authors reverse transcribed roughly 0.5 to 1 ug RNA with random hexamers. TCRdb redid the calling of the immunoSEQ multiplex PCR reads with MiXCR, one entry per CDR3 protein. The data hold about 200,000 distinct CDR3 sequences, with roughly 91% observed a single time. The sequenced sample consisted of CD4+ T cells from PBMCs. The receptors shown here come from a human donor with Susac syndrome.

This chain joins TRBV20-1 and TRBJ2-2, with TRBD2 identical over 10 bases. Per the germline V gene, CDR1 is DFQATT and CDR2 is SNEGSKA (reference sequence). With V trimmed by 3 bases and J by 3 bases, 10 bases remained unmatched. CDR3 length: 17 amino acids. The CDR3 nucleotides read TGCAGTGCTAGGATTCCAGCGGGAGGGCCTTACACCGGGGAGCTGTTTTTT. Translating gives CSARIPAGGPYTGELFF.

This clonotype has a single count. DNA for the CDR3: TGCAGTGCTAGTATGCTAGCGGGGGCCCAAAACTCCTACAATGAGCAGTTCTTC. Its translation: CSASMLAGAQNSYNEQFF. This chain joins TRBV20-1 and TRBJ2-1; 10 nucleotides agree with TRBD2. CDR3 size: 18 residues. Per germline, CDR1 DFQATT and CDR2 SNEGSKA (reference sequence). The J segment lost 0 bases and the V segment lost 3 bases, leaving 11 bases of the junction unmatched.

This chain connects TRBV29-1 to TRBJ2-1, with D tentatively TRBD1 (5 bases). From germline, CDR1 is SQVTM and CDR2 ANQGSEA. The CDR3 loop spans 13 amino acids. The V and J ends lost 7 bases and 16 bases respectively, with 26 bases between them. In DNA form, the CDR3 reads TGCAGCGGAGTTTGGGGCTCCTACAATGAGCGTTTCTTC. Its protein product is CSGVWGSYNERFF.

The chain recombines TRBV18 with TRBJ2-7, with a tentative D call TRBD1 (6 bases). Looked up from germline, CDR1 is KGHSH and CDR2 is LQKENI. The V end was cut by 4 bases, the J end by 5 bases, with 12 bases between. The CDR3 covers 13 residues. CDR3 nucleotide sequence: TGTGCCAGCTCACTCCTCAGGGGCCACGAGCAGTACTTC. Residues: CASSLLRGHEQYF. The full variable domain, in which reference TRBV18 and TRBJ2-7 provide the parts outside the CDR3, is NAGVMQNPRHLVRRRGQEARLRCSPMKGHSHVYWYRQLPEEGLKFMVYLQKENIIDESGMPKERFSAEFPKEGPSILRIQQVVRGDSAAYFCASSLLRGHEQYFGPGTRLTVT.

The chain is built from TRBV29-1 and TRBJ2-1; TRBD2 aligns across 8 bases. The CDR3 contains 13 residues. With 2 bases clipped from V and 9 bases from J, the junction kept 6 bases outside the gene matches. Looked up from germline, CDR1 is SQVTM and CDR2 is ANQGSEA. The CDR3 DNA follows: TGCAGCGTTGAAACGGGGGGGGTCACTGAGCAGTTCTTC. Amino acid sequence: CSVETGGVTEQFF.

V gene TRBV20-1 combines with J gene TRBJ2-7, with no clear D. Trimming removed 1 base at V and 3 bases at J, with 13 bases between. The CDR3 is made up of 14 amino acids. Germline loops: CDR1 DFQATT, CDR2 SNEGSKA (reference sequence). The CDR3 here is CSARGAIQYYEQYF. In DNA, the CDR3 is TGCAGTGCTAGAGGGGCTATCCAATACTACGAGCAGTACTTC.

The chain is built from TRBV18 and TRBJ2-7; D call uncertain. The CDR3 contains 13 residues. Germline V gene lookup returns CDR1 KGHSH and CDR2 LQKENI. Trimming pared 3 bases from V and 1 base from J, leaving 7 bases between. The chain's CDR3 is CASSPTESYEQYF. For the CDR3, the DNA is TGTGCCAGCTCACCGACTGAGTCCTACGAGCAGTACTTC. Filled out from reference TRBV18 and TRBJ2-7, the complete variable domain reads NAGVMQNPRHLVRRRGQEARLRCSPMKGHSHVYWYRQLPEEGLKFMVYLQKENIIDESGMPKERFSAEFPKEGPSILRIQQVVRGDSAAYFCASSPTESYEQYFGPGTRLTVT.

The chain has TRBV29-1 and TRBJ1-4; a possible D gene is TRBD1 (5 bases). There are 12 residues in the CDR3. Trimming removed 3 bases from V and 6 bases from J, with 8 bases in between. Germline V lookup: CDR1 SQVTM, CDR2 ANQGSEA. CDR3 DNA: TGCAGCGTTGAGGGAGGGGATGAAAAACTGTTTTTT. Protein: CSVEGGDEKLFF.

The J gene is TRBJ2-3, the V gene TRBV25-1, with D unclear. The V end was cut by 0 bases, the J end by 5 bases, with 12 bases between. CDR1 MGHDK and CDR2 SYGVNS come from the germline V gene. This CDR3 has 15 residues. The CDR3 region is CASSEYSNGEDTQYF. CDR3 bases: TGTGCCAGCAGTGAATATTCGAATGGGGAAGATACGCAGTATTTT.

This chain uses TRBV12-3 or TRBV12-4 with TRBJ1-2; maybe TRBD1 (6 bases). This CDR3 is 12 amino acids long. V was cut by 6 bases and J by 6 bases, with 11 bases left in between. The CDR3 DNA reads TGTGCCAGCAGGACCGAGGGGGATGGCTACACCTTC. Protein sequence: CASRTEGDGYTF.